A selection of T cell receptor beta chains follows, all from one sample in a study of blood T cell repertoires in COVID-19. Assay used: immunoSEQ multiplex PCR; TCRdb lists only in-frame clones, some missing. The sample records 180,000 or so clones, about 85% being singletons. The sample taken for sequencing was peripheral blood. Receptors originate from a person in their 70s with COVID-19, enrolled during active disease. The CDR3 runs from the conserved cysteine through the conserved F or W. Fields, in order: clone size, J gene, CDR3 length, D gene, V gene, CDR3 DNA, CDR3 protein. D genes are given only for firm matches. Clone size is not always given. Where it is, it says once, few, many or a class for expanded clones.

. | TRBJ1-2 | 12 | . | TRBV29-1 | TGCAGCGTTGAAGATGGAGTCCATGGCTACACCTTC | CSVEDGVHGYTF
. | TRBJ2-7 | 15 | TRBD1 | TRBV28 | TGTGCCAGCAGGAGACCGACAGGGGGCTCCTACGAGCAGTACTTC | CASRRPTGGSYEQYF
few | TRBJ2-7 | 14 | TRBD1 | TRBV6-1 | TGTGCCAGCAGTGAGGGGACAGGACTTTACGAGCAGTACTTC | CASSEGTGLYEQYF
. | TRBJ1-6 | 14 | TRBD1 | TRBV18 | TGTGCCAGCTCTAACCGGGACAGTAATTCACCCCTCCACTTT | CASSNRDSNSPLHF
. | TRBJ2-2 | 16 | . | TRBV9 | TGTGCCAGCAGCGAGCTCGTAACTCCCGACACCGGGGAGCTGTTTTTT | CASSELVTPDTGELFF
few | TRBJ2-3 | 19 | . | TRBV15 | TGTGCCACCAGCAGAGACCCCCGTCTTATTCCTACTAGCACAGATACGCAGTATTTT | CATSRDPRLIPTSTDTQYF
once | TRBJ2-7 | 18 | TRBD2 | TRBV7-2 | TGTGCCAGCAGCTTAGTAGCCTTGACTAGCGGGAAGACCTACGAGCAGTACTTC | CASSLVALTSGKTYEQYF
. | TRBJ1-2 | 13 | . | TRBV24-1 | TGTGCCACCAGTGAGCCGGGGGGGCTTGGCTACACCTTC | CATSEPGGLGYTF
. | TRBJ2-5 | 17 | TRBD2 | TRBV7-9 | TGTGCCAGCAGCATACGGACTAGCGGGGGGGAACAAGAGACCCAGTACTTC | CASSIRTSGGEQETQYF
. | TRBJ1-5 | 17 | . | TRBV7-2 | TGTGCCAGCAGCTTAGAGTGGGGCAGTCAAGGCGGTCAGCCCCAGCATTTT | CASSLEWGSQGGQPQHF
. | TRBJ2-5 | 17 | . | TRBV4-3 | TGCGCCAGCAGCCCAACATGGCCGAAACACAACAGGGAGACCCAGTACTTC | CASSPTWPKHNRETQYF
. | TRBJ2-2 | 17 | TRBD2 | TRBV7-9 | TGTGCCAGCAGCGCGATAGAACTCGCGGGGGGAACCGGGGAGCTGTTTTTT | CASSAIELAGGTGELFF
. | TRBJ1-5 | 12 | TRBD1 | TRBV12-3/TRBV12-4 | TGTGCCAGCAGCCGGGACAGGGGCTCCCAGCATTTT | CASSRDRGSQHF